Described below is a single T cell receptor (beta chain) sequence and its context. This CDR3 has 14 residues. Looked up from germline, CDR1 is SGHRS and CDR2 is YFSETQ. V lost 2 bases to trimming and J lost 2 bases, with 11 bases between them. The entry originates in a study of T cell responses to AZD1222 COVID-19 vaccine. Clones were read by immunoSEQ multiplex PCR, and TCRdb kept only the in-frame ones, dropping some. The top ten hold approximately 4.7% of the sample, which has about 140,000 clones, around 90% seen once. The sequence was obtained from an adult in good health. This sample comprised peripheral blood, obtained on day 0 of AZD1222 vaccination. The chain uses TRBV5-1 and TRBJ2-7; no definite D call. The CDR3 DNA sequence: TGCGCCAGCAGCTTTGGCAGAAATACCTACGAGCAGTACTTC. As protein: CASSFGRNTYEQYF.